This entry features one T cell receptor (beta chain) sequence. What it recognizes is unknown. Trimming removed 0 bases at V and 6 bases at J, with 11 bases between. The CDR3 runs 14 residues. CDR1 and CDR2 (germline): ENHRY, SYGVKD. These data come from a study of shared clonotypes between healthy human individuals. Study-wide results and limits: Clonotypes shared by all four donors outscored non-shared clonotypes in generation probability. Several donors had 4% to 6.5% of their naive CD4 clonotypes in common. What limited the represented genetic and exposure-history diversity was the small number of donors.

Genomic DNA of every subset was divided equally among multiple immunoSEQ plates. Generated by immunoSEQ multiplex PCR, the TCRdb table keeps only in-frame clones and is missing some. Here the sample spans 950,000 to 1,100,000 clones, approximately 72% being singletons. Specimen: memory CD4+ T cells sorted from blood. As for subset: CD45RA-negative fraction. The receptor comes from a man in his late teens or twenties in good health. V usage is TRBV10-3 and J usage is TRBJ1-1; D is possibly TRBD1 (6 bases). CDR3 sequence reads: CAISESRTAAEAFF. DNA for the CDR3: TGTGCCATCAGTGAGTCGAGGACAGCGGCTGAAGCTTTCTTT.